One T cell receptor beta chain is described in this entry. This entry is derived from a study of blood T cell repertoires in COVID-19. Study background: Whether acute or convalescent, the COVID-19 samples came from the United States, Italy and Spain.

Original methodology: Amplified reference gene primers provided the basis for estimating nucleated cell counts. Here immunoSEQ multiplex PCR was the method, and the copy in TCRdb shows in-frame clones only, minus some. D and trimming were read from the DNA, whereas the V and J calls and clone size are those reported in that table. The sample shows 200,000 to 250,000 clones, less than 90% of them seen only once. The sequenced sample was peripheral blood. The sequence came from a man aged 25 to 40 with active or convalescent COVID-19.

CDR3 in amino acids: CASSIAGTSGEQYF. In DNA, the CDR3 is TGTGCCAGTAGTATAGCAGGGACTAGCGGGGAGCAGTACTTC. The genes are TRBV19 and TRBJ2-7, with TRBD2 matching 12 bases. CDR1 and CDR2 from the germline V gene are LNHDA and SQIVND (reference sequence). CDR3 size: 14 residues. Germline trimming cut 1 base from V and 7 bases from J; bases unmatched to any gene: 2.